The present entry profiles one TCR beta chain with its context. Its matching antigen is unknown. An immunoSEQ assay, version v3.0, was performed at survey level. Measured with immunoSEQ multiplex PCR; TCRdb has only the in-frame clones, and not every one. The table includes under 40,000 clones, 82% detected once. This record belongs to a study of long-term antiretroviral therapy in people with HIV. Across the whole study: The oldest specimens predate the 2015 immediate-ART recommendation by about a decade. Study-wide results and caveats: The study found narrower CDR3 length ranges in HIV repertoires than in controls. ART-treated samples gained diversity yet remained below transplant donor controls.

Only United States sites treated participants with HIV. The CDR3 has 10 residues. CDR1 is SNHLY and CDR2 is FYNNEI in the germline V gene. Trimming removed 7 bases at V and 13 bases at J, with 8 bases between. The clonotype was recovered from a man in his late teens or twenties with HIV. The specimen was unsorted PBMCs, collected 0.3 years after starting antiretroviral therapy. The gene calls are TRBV2 and TRBJ2-6; no reliable D call. The CDR3, as DNA: TGTGCCAGCACCGGAACGGTCCTGACTTTC. Amino acids: CASTGTVLTF.